The TCR beta chain under discussion was sequenced for a study of T cells in Graves' hyperthyroidism and ophthalmopathy. Findings of the study overall: Most expanded thyroid clonotypes above 0.001 also appeared in blood.

This clonotype was picked up a small number of times. Its target is not known. The study excluded patients with uncontrolled infection, other autoimmune disease, pregnancy or lactation. Per germline, CDR1 LGHDT and CDR2 YNNKEL (reference sequence). V was trimmed by 1 base and J by 5 bases, leaving 17 bases between them. This CDR3 is 16 amino acids long. The investigators amplified TCR beta CDR3 regions from RNA transcripts. An initial round of RT-PCR targeting the TCR CDR3 relied on the HTBI primer set. A single record per CDR3 protein comes from TCRdb applying MiXCR to the multiplex PCR reads. The sample carries about 250,000 distinct CDR3 sequences, about 20% recorded once.

The sequenced material came from blood. V usage is TRBV3-1 and J usage is TRBJ2-5, with no clear D. This TCR was sampled from a man aged 30-40 years with Graves' ophthalmopathy. Here the CDR3 DNA reads TGTGCCAGCAGCCAAGTTGAGGCGGAAGCGACGGAGACCCAGTACTTC. As protein: CASSQVEAEATETQYF.